The 20 T cell receptor beta chains in this list originate from one sample, sequenced in a study of cytomegalovirus exposure and HLA in healthy donors. In the PCR, 60 Vbeta and 13 Jbeta primers were used. Clones were read by immunoSEQ multiplex PCR, and TCRdb kept only the in-frame ones, dropping some. Of approximately 99,000 clones in the sample, about four fifths were seen once. Specimen: PBMCs. The receptors were sampled from a man aged 40-49 years in good health and CMV-seropositive.

This chain connects TRBV18 to TRBJ2-5; TRBD2 agrees at 12 bases. Looked up from germline, CDR1 is KGHSH and CDR2 is LQKENI. The CDR3 is 17 residues long. The V and J ends lost 1 base and 5 bases, in that order; junction bases with no gene match: 8. As DNA, the CDR3 is TGTGCCAGCTCACCACTCCCACTAGCGGGGGGCCGGGAGACCCAGTACTTC. Encoded protein: CASSPLPLAGGRETQYF.

The rearrangement links TRBV5-4 to TRBJ2-1; 13 nucleotides match TRBD2. CDR1 SGHNT and CDR2 YYREEE come from the germline V gene (reference sequence). The ends lost 4 bases at V and 8 bases at J; junction bases unmatched: 9. CDR3 length: 16 residues. In DNA, the CDR3 is TGTGCCAGCAGCCCAGGACTAGCGGGAGCCTTATATGAGCAGTTCTTC. This gives the protein CASSPGLAGALYEQFF. Supplemented by reference TRBV5-4 and TRBJ2-1, the full variable domain reads ETGVTQSPTHLIKTRGQQVTLRCSSQSGHNTVSWYQQALGQGPQFIFQYYREEENGRGNFPPRFSGLQFPNYSSELNVNALELDDSALYLCASSPGLAGALYEQFFGPGTRLTVL.

The J gene is TRBJ2-1, the V gene TRBV28, with unresolved D. From germline, CDR1 is MDHEN and CDR2 SYDVKM. The length of the CDR3 is 14 residues. V was trimmed by 6 bases and J by 7 bases, leaving 16 bases between them. Here the CDR3 DNA reads TGTGCCAGCAGGGCCCCCTCCTCAGTAAATGAGCAGTTCTTC. As protein: CASRAPSSVNEQFF.

The genes are TRBV18 and TRBJ2-7; D not resolved. CDR1 and CDR2 (germline): KGHSH, LQKENI. This CDR3 region has 13 residues. V was clipped by 0 bases and J by 2 bases, with 5 bases between them. The CDR3 reads CASSPPGPYEQYF. The CDR3 region has the DNA TGTGCCAGCTCACCACCGGGCCCCTACGAGCAGTACTTC.

This sequence joins TRBV7-9 and TRBJ2-1; D possibly corresponds to TRBD2 (6 bases). CDR1 SEHNR and CDR2 FQNEAQ come from the germline V gene (reference sequence). The CDR3 extends over 14 amino acids. Trimming left V 5 bases short and J 8 bases short, with 16 bases between. CDR3 sequence reads: CASSPRWRGDEQFF. CDR3 nucleotides: TGTGCCAGCAGCCCAAGGTGGAGGGGCGATGAGCAGTTCTTC.

This rearrangement joins TRBV6-1 to TRBJ1-2; 8 nucleotides line up with TRBD1. This CDR3 comprises 13 residues. V lost 5 bases to trimming and J lost 8 bases; unmatched junction nucleotides: 7. Per germline, CDR1 MNHNS and CDR2 SASEGT. In DNA, the CDR3 is TGTGCCAGCAGTCCCGGACAGGGACGGGGCTACACCTTC. Amino acids: CASSPGQGRGYTF.

The chain uses TRBV10-3 and TRBJ2-3, with 8 nucleotides matching TRBD2. With 2 bases clipped from V and 2 bases from J, the junction kept 3 bases outside the gene matches. The CDR3 runs to 15 residues. Germline V CDR1 and CDR2: ENHRY, SYGVKD. CDR3 sequence: CAISEQAGVTDTQYF. For the CDR3, the DNA is TGTGCCATCAGTGAGCAAGCGGGGGTCACAGATACGCAGTATTTT.

The V and J genes are TRBV2 and TRBJ1-3; D perhaps matches TRBD1 (6 bases). CDR3 length: 14 amino acids. V was shortened by 8 bases and J by 4 bases, with 15 bases between the two germline ends. Germline CDR1 and CDR2: SNHLY and FYNNEI. CDR3 in amino acids: CASGTGRTGNTIYF. The CDR3 coding sequence is TGTGCCAGCGGTACAGGGAGAACAGGAAACACCATATATTTT.

This chain connects TRBV7-6 to TRBJ1-2; D might be TRBD1 (5 bases). V was trimmed by 1 base and J by 1 base, leaving 7 bases between them. The CDR3 consists of 14 residues. CDR1 and CDR2 from the germline V gene are SGHVS and FNYEAQ. The CDR3 reads CASSLGGGNYGYTF. The CDR3 DNA is TGTGCCAGCAGCTTAGGGGGGGGTAACTATGGCTACACCTTC.

The chain uses TRBV4-2 and TRBJ2-1; tentative D call: TRBD2 (7 bases). V was clipped by 0 bases and J by 8 bases, with 14 bases between them. The V gene's germline CDR1 is LGHNA and CDR2 YNFKEQ. The CDR3 has 15 amino acids. The chain's CDR3 is CASSQEWWGGDEQFF. The CDR3, as DNA: TGTGCCAGCAGCCAAGAGTGGTGGGGGGGCGATGAGCAGTTCTTC.

V usage is TRBV19 and J usage is TRBJ2-3; the D is unclear. Germline CDR1 reads LNHDA; CDR2 reads SQIVND (reference sequence). Trimming took off 4 bases at V and 8 bases at J, with 16 bases between the two ends. There are 14 residues in the CDR3. The CDR3: CASSTSFLPGTQYF. The CDR3 DNA follows: TGTGCCAGTAGTACGTCTTTCCTTCCCGGTACGCAGTATTTT.

This clone was counted only a few times. The chain employs TRBV28 and TRBJ1-2; D is perhaps TRBD1 (5 bases). This CDR3 has 14 residues. Trimming pared 3 bases from V and 4 bases from J, leaving 12 bases between. Germline CDR1 and CDR2: MDHEN and SYDVKM. The CDR3, as DNA: TGTGCCAGCAGTTTGGGCGGAGGGGCCTATGGCTACACCTTC. It yields the protein CASSLGGGAYGYTF.

The chain recombines TRBV5-1 with TRBJ2-5; 11 bases match TRBD1. The CDR3 has 14 residues. The germline V gene has CDR1 SGHRS and CDR2 YFSETQ. V trimming: 3 bases; J trimming: 4 bases; junction bases outside the gene matches: 2. CDR3 protein: CASSWGQGGETQYF. The CDR3 coding sequence is TGCGCCAGCAGCTGGGGACAGGGGGGAGAGACCCAGTACTTC.

The V and J genes are TRBV18 and TRBJ1-2; weak D call: TRBD1 (6 bases). The CDR3 covers 14 residues. V was trimmed by 6 bases and J by 0 bases, leaving 11 bases between them. CDR1 and CDR2 (germline): KGHSH, LQKENI. The CDR3 bases are TGTGCCAGCTCCGACGGGACACCTAACTATGGCTACACCTTC. This gives the protein CASSDGTPNYGYTF.

In nucleotides, the CDR3 is TGTGCCAGCAGCTCAGCCCGGGACAGGGGAAGCGGCTACACCTTC. It translates to CASSSARDRGSGYTF. This sequence joins TRBV7-8 and TRBJ1-2; 10 bases fit TRBD1. The CDR3 runs to 15 residues. J was trimmed by 8 bases and V by 4 bases; bases with no gene match: 10. CDR1 is SGHVS, CDR2 FQNEAQ, per germline.

The chain has TRBV9 and TRBJ2-5, with D unclear. CDR3 length equals 12 residues. V was clipped by 3 bases and J by 4 bases, with 7 bases between them. Germline V gene lookup returns CDR1 SGDLS and CDR2 YYNGEE. CDR3 coding DNA: TGTGCCAGCAGCGCACATCGAGAGACCCAGTACTTC. Translation gives CASSAHRETQYF.

This clone was seen just once. The chain recombines TRBV18 with TRBJ2-5, with TRBD1 matching 8 bases. Trimming removed 2 bases from V and 5 bases from J; junction bases left unmatched: 10. CDR1 is KGHSH and CDR2 is LQKENI in the germline V gene. The CDR3 is made up of 16 amino acids. CDR3 sequence (DNA): TGTGCCAGCTCACCAGCTCCTTCAGGGGGCGGGGAGACCCAGTACTTC. This sequence encodes CASSPAPSGGGETQYF.

The chain recombines TRBV29-1 with TRBJ1-6; D may be TRBD1 (6 bases). The germline V and J ends were trimmed by 4 bases and 7 bases, with 11 bases remaining between them. Germline-derived CDR1 and CDR2 are SQVTM and ANQGSEA. The length of the CDR3 is 13 residues. The CDR3 nucleotides read TGCAGCGTTGGAGCAGGGGCCAATTCACCCCTCCACTTT. As protein: CSVGAGANSPLHF.

This clone was observed a single time. The gene calls are TRBV7-2 and TRBJ2-3; a possible D gene is TRBD1 (5 bases). From germline, CDR1 is SGHTA and CDR2 FQGNSA. The CDR3 totals 13 residues. V lost 3 bases to trimming and J lost 2 bases, with 6 bases between them. CDR3: CASSFGHTDTQYF. CDR3 in DNA: TGTGCCAGCAGCTTCGGACACACAGATACGCAGTATTTT.

This clone came up a few times. The J gene is TRBJ2-7, the V gene TRBV5-5; maybe TRBD2 (7 bases). Looked up from germline, CDR1 is SGHKS and CDR2 is YYEKEE (reference sequence). Trimming stripped 4 bases from V and 8 bases from J, with 25 bases between. This CDR3 is 16 amino acids long. The CDR3 sequence is CASSHRGAGTIRQQYF. The CDR3 DNA follows: TGTGCCAGCAGCCACCGGGGGGCAGGGACCATACGGCAGCAGTACTTC.